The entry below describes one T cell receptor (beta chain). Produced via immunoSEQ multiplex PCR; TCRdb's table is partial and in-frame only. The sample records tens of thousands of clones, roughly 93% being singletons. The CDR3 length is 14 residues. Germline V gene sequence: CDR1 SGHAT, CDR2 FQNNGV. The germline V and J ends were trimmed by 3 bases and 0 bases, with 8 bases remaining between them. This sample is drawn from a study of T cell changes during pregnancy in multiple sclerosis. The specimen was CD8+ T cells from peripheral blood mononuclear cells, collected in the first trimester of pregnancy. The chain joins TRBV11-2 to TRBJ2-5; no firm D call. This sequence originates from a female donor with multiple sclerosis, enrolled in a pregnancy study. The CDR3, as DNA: TGTGCCAGCAGCTTCAACGAGTACCAAGAGACCCAGTACTTC. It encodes CASSFNEYQETQYF.